These 20 T cell receptor beta chains share one sample of origin, sequenced in a study of blood T cell repertoires in COVID-19. Repertoires were generated with immunoSEQ multiplex PCR, while TCRdb's copy carries only in-frame clones and drops some. The sample yields around 190,000 clones, more than 80% seen once. The sample consisted of peripheral blood. The receptor set was obtained from a woman aged 60 to 75 with acute or convalescent COVID-19.

The chain has TRBV10-1 and TRBJ2-2, with 8 bases fitting TRBD2. The trim removed 3 bases at V and 1 base at J, leaving 7 bases unmatched. CDR3 length: 17 residues. CDR1 and CDR2 (germline): WNHNN, SYGVQD (reference sequence). CDR3 region: CASSDRGGLVNTGELFF. DNA of the CDR3: TGCGCCAGCAGTGATAGGGGGGGACTAGTGAACACCGGGGAGCTGTTTTTT.

The chain combines TRBV12-5 with TRBJ1-2; 12 bases match TRBD1. The germline V gene has CDR1 LGHNT and CDR2 FRNRAP. V shed 0 bases and J 6 bases; nucleotides not matched to a gene: 11. CDR3 size: 18 residues. The CDR3 nucleotides read TGTGCTAGTGGTTTGGTGGGACAGGGGGCGCAGAGGTCCCATGGCTACACCTTC. Its translation is CASGLVGQGAQRSHGYTF.

The chain uses TRBV18 and TRBJ1-4, with TRBD1 as a possible D gene (5 bases). Trimming shortened V by 5 bases and J by 8 bases, and 15 bases separated the two germline ends. Germline CDR1 is KGHSH and CDR2 is LQKENI. The CDR3 runs to 14 residues. CDR3: CASSTTGGGEKLFF. The CDR3 coding sequence is TGTGCCAGCTCAACTACAGGTGGAGGGGAAAAACTGTTTTTT. The whole variable domain, filled in from reference TRBV18 and TRBJ1-4, reads NAGVMQNPRHLVRRRGQEARLRCSPMKGHSHVYWYRQLPEEGLKFMVYLQKENIIDESGMPKERFSAEFPKEGPSILRIQQVVRGDSAAYFCASSTTGGGEKLFFGSGTQLSVL.

This chain joins TRBV9 and TRBJ2-5, with D tentatively TRBD1 (6 bases). The V end lost 2 bases, the J end lost 2 bases, and 16 bases lay between the germline ends. CDR1 and CDR2 from the germline V gene are SGDLS and YYNGEE. This CDR3 has 16 amino acids. The CDR3 is CASSVTAGTNQETQYF. The CDR3 DNA reads TGTGCCAGCAGCGTCACAGCTGGGACAAATCAAGAGACCCAGTACTTC.

The chain couples TRBV10-3 to TRBJ2-7; 9 nucleotides line up with TRBD1. In germline, CDR1 is ENHRY, CDR2 SYGVKD. V shed 5 bases, J shed 2 bases, and the junction held 4 bases outside the gene matches. The length of the CDR3 is 14 residues. The CDR3 region is CAISPGQGAYEQYF. Written as DNA, the CDR3 is TGTGCCATCAGTCCGGGACAGGGAGCCTACGAGCAGTACTTC.

This sequence joins TRBV18 and TRBJ1-5, with 7 bases lining up with TRBD1. The CDR3 runs 15 residues. The germline gives CDR1 KGHSH, CDR2 LQKENI. The trim removed 0 bases at V and 5 bases at J, leaving 4 bases unmatched. The CDR3 loop is CASSPPGTVDQPQHF. The DNA for the CDR3 is TGTGCCAGCTCACCACCTGGGACAGTAGATCAGCCCCAGCATTTT.

This chain links TRBV12-3 or TRBV12-4 with TRBJ2-5; TRBD1 might be the D (7 bases). CDR3 length: 13 residues. The V end lost 5 bases, the J end lost 7 bases, and 14 bases lay between the germline ends. The CDR3 DNA follows: TGTGCCAGCAGTCCCCGACAGGGAGGGACCCAGTACTTC. Translated, it gives CASSPRQGGTQYF.

The J gene is TRBJ1-5, the V gene TRBV28; D unclear. V lost 7 bases to trimming and J lost 6 bases, with 10 bases between them. This CDR3 is 12 amino acids long. Germline values: CDR1 MDHEN, CDR2 SYDVKM. CDR3 coding DNA: TGTGCCAGCACCCAATCGCGTCAGCCCCAGCATTTT. Amino acids: CASTQSRQPQHF.

The rearrangement joins TRBV24-1 to TRBJ2-5; 8 bases are shared with TRBD1. The J segment lost 5 bases and the V segment lost 7 bases, leaving 8 bases of the junction unmatched. The CDR3 spans 14 residues. Germline V CDR1 and CDR2: KGHDR, SFDVKD. In DNA, the CDR3 is TGTGCCACCAGCTTAGGACAGGGATACGAGACCCAGTACTTC. Its protein is CATSLGQGYETQYF.

The chain has TRBV6-5 and TRBJ2-2; 10 nucleotides align to TRBD2. The CDR3 has 14 residues. V lost 10 bases and J lost 7; bases outside the gene matches: 9. Germline-derived CDR1 and CDR2 are MNHEY and SVGAGI. This CDR3 is CAIRGLAANGELFF. CDR3 DNA sequence: TGTGCCATCCGCGGACTAGCGGCCAACGGGGAGCTGTTTTTT.

The rearrangement joins TRBV7-3 to TRBJ2-1; 8 nucleotides align to TRBD2. The trim removed 4 bases at V and 0 bases at J, leaving 11 bases unmatched. This CDR3 comprises 18 residues. Germline loops: CDR1 SGHTA, CDR2 FQGTGA. The CDR3 region is CASSSGGSGTRSYNEQFF. In DNA, the CDR3 is TGTGCCAGCAGCTCTGGTGGTAGCGGGACTCGCTCCTACAATGAGCAGTTCTTC.

This clone has a single count. This chain uses TRBV6-5 with TRBJ1-5, with D perhaps matching TRBD1 (6 bases). Germline V lookup: CDR1 MNHEY, CDR2 SVGAGI. This CDR3 comprises 15 residues. V was pared by 8 bases and J by 0 bases, with 14 bases between. The CDR3 DNA is TGTGCCAGCGAAACCGGGACATTTAGCAATCAGCCCCAGCATTTT. Protein product: CASETGTFSNQPQHF.

The chain links TRBV10-3 to TRBJ1-2; D gene uncertain. CDR1 is ENHRY and CDR2 is SYGVKD in the germline V gene. Deletions cut 0 bases from V and 7 bases from J, with 12 bases between. CDR3 length: 14 amino acids. CDR3 DNA: TGTGCCATCAGTGAGTCGAACACACTATTTGGCTACACCTTC. This translates into CAISESNTLFGYTF.

The chain joins TRBV12-3 or TRBV12-4 to TRBJ2-3; D may be TRBD1 (6 bases). V lost 5 bases to trimming and J lost 10 bases, with 13 bases between them. This CDR3 contains 12 residues. CDR3 nucleotides: TGTGCCAGCAGTCAAACAGGGTACGCGCAGTATTTT. It specifies CASSQTGYAQYF.

V usage is TRBV28 and J usage is TRBJ2-5; TRBD2 agrees at 12 bases. Germline assignment: CDR1 MDHEN and CDR2 SYDVKM. CDR3 length: 15 residues. V shed 5 bases, J shed 3 bases, and the junction held 4 bases outside the gene matches. The CDR3 spells CASSPRTSGEETQYF. In DNA form, the CDR3 reads TGTGCCAGCAGTCCACGGACTAGCGGGGAAGAGACCCAGTACTTC.

This clone showed up just once. V usage is TRBV5-1 and J usage is TRBJ2-7; TRBD1 is a possible D gene (6 bases). V was shortened by 0 bases and J by 3 bases, with 10 bases between the two germline ends. CDR1 and CDR2 (germline): SGHRS, YFSETQ. The CDR3 length is 14 residues. CDR3 in amino acids: CASSLAGASYEQYF. As DNA, the CDR3 is TGCGCCAGCAGCTTGGCAGGGGCCAGCTACGAGCAGTACTTC.

This clone appeared once. The chain has TRBV30 and TRBJ1-1; D is unresolved. V lost 1 base to trimming and J lost 0 bases, with 12 bases between them. The CDR3 is 15 amino acids. The germline gives CDR1 GTSNPN, CDR2 SVGIG (reference sequence). The CDR3 sequence is CAWSAAGGLNTEAFF. The CDR3 DNA follows: TGTGCCTGGAGTGCCGCGGGAGGGCTGAACACTGAAGCTTTCTTT.

The V call is TRBV3-1 (or the pseudogene TRBV3-2), the J call TRBJ1-5; 11 bases align to TRBD1. Germline V gene sequence: CDR1 LGHDT, CDR2 YNNKEL (reference sequence). The length of the CDR3 is 16 residues. After removal of 6 bases from V and 4 bases from J, the junction contained 8 bases not matched to a gene. CDR3 in amino acids: CASSFGTGGLNQPQHF. CDR3 in DNA: TGTGCCAGCAGTTTCGGGACAGGGGGTCTAAATCAGCCCCAGCATTTT.

This chain joins TRBV5-1 and TRBJ2-1, with D possibly being TRBD2 (7 bases). The length of the CDR3 is 15 residues. CDR1 is SGHRS and CDR2 is YFSETQ in the germline V gene. V dropped 4 bases and J dropped 1 base, with 12 bases sitting between them. CDR3 bases: TGCGCCAGCAGCCTCCGGGGGGCGTCCTACAATGAGCAGTTCTTC. Its translation: CASSLRGASYNEQFF. The full variable domain, completed using reference TRBV5-1 and TRBJ2-1, is KAGVTQTPRYLIKTRGQQVTLSCSPISGHRSVSWYQQTPGQGLQFLFEYFSETQRNKGNFPGRFSGRQFSNSRSEMNVSTLELGDSALYLCASSLRGASYNEQFFGPGTRLTVL.

This clone occurred once. The chain employs TRBV5-1 and TRBJ1-2; a weak D match, TRBD1 (5 bases). The length of the CDR3 is 12 residues. V was cut by 2 bases and J by 9 bases, with 11 bases left in between. Germline CDR1 SGHRS, CDR2 YFSETQ. CDR3 loop: CASSLVDRSYTF. The CDR3 DNA sequence: TGCGCCAGCAGCTTAGTAGACAGAAGCTACACCTTC.